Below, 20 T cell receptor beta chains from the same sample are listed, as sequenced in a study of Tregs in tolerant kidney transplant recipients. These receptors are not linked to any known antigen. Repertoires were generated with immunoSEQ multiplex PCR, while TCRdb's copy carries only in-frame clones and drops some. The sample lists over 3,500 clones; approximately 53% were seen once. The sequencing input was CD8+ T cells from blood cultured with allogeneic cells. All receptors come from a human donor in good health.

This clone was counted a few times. The CDR3 DNA reads as TGCGCCAGCAGCGGGGGACAGGGCCCCATAAACACTGAAGCTTTCTTT. This encodes CASSGGQGPINTEAFF. The chain is built from TRBV5-1 and TRBJ1-1; 9 positions agree with TRBD1. This CDR3 region has 16 residues. The junction had 9 bases not matched to a gene; V was cut back by 4 bases and J by 2 bases. CDR1 is SGHRS, CDR2 YFSETQ, per germline.

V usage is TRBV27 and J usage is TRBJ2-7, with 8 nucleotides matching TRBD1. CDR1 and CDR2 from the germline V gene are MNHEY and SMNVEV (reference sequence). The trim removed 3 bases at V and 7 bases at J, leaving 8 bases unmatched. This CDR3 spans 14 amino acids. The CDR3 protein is CASSFGGQGWEQYF. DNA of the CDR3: TGTGCCAGCAGTTTCGGCGGACAGGGTTGGGAGCAGTACTTC.

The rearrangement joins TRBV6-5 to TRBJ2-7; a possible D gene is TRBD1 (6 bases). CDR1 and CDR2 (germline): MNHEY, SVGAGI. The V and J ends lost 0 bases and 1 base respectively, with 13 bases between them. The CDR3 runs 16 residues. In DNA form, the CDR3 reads TGTGCCAGCAGTTACTCAACCAGGGGCGCTTCCTACGAGCAGTACTTC. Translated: CASSYSTRGASYEQYF.

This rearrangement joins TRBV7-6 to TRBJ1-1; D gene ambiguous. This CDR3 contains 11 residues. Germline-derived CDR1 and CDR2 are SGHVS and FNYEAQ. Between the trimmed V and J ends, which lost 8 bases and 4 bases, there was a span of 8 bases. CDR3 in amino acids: CASGLGTEAFF. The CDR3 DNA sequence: TGTGCCAGCGGGTTGGGCACTGAAGCTTTCTTT.

The CDR3 nucleotides are TGTGCCAGCAGCGAAGGATCGGACACTGAAGCTTTCTTT. This codes for CASSEGSDTEAFF. The genes are TRBV9 and TRBJ1-1, with D unclear. V gave up 3 bases and J gave up 3 bases, with 9 bases separating them. Germline CDR1 reads SGDLS; CDR2 reads YYNGEE. This CDR3 has 13 residues.

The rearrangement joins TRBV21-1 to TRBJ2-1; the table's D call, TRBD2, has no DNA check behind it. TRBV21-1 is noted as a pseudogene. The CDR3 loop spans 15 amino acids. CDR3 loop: CASSNPLAGYNEQFF. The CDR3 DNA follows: TGTGCCAGCAGCAATCCCCTAGCGGGCTACAATGAGCAGTTCTTC.

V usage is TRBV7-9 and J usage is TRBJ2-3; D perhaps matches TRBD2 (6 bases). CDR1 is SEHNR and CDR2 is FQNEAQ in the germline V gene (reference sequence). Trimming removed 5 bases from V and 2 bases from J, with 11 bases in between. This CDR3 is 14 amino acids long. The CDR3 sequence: CASSVSGPTDTQYF. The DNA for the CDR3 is TGTGCCAGCAGCGTTAGCGGACCCACAGATACGCAGTATTTT.

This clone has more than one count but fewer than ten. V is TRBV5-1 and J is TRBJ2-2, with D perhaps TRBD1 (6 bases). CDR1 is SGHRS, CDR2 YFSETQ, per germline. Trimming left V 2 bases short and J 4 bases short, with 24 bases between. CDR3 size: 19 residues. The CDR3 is CASSFPEYGQLTGTGELFF. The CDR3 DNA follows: TGCGCCAGCAGCTTCCCAGAATACGGACAGCTTACGGGCACCGGGGAGCTGTTTTTT.

This CDR3 reads CSVEAANEQFF. As DNA, the CDR3 is TGCAGCGTTGAAGCCGCCAATGAGCAGTTCTTC. The chain couples TRBV29-1 to TRBJ2-1; no definite D call. Looked up from germline, CDR1 is SQVTM and CDR2 is ANQGSEA. Between the trimmed V and J ends, which lost 1 base and 6 bases, there was a span of 4 bases. The CDR3 totals 11 residues.

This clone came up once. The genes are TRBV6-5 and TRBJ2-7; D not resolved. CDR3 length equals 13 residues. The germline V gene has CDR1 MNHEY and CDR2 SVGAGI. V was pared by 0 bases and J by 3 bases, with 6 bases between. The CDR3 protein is CASSYSSFYEQYF. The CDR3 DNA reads TGTGCCAGCAGTTACTCCTCCTTCTACGAGCAGTACTTC.

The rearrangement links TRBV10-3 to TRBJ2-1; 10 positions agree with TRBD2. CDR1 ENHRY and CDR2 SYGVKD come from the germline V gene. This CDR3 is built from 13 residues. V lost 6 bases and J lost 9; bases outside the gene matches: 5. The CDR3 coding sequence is TGTGCCATCAGCCCACTAGCGGGAATTGAGCAGTTCTTC. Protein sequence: CAISPLAGIEQFF.

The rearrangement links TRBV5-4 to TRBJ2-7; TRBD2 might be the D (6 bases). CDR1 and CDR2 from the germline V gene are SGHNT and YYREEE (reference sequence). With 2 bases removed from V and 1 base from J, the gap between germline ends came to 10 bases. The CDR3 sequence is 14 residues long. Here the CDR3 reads CASSFTSPSYEQYF. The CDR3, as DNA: TGTGCCAGCAGCTTTACTAGCCCGTCCTACGAGCAGTACTTC. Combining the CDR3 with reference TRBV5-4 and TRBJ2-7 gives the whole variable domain ETGVTQSPTHLIKTRGQQVTLRCSSQSGHNTVSWYQQALGQGPQFIFQYYREEENGRGNFPPRFSGLQFPNYSSELNVNALELDDSALYLCASSFTSPSYEQYFGPGTRLTVT.

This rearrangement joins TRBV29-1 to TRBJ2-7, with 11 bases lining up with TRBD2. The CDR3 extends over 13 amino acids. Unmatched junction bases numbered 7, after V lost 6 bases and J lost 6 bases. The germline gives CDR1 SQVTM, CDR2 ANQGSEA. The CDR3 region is CSVELAGGLEQYF. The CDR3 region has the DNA TGCAGCGTGGAGCTAGCGGGGGGACTCGAGCAGTACTTC.

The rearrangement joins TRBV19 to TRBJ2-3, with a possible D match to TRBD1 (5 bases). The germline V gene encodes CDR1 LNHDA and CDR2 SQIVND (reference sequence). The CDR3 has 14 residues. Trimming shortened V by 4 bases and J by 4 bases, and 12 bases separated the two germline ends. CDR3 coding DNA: TGTGCCAGTAGTACCCCCTGGGGCCCAGATACGCAGTATTTT. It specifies CASSTPWGPDTQYF. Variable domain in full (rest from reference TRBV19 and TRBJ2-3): DGGITQSPKYLFRKEGQNVTLSCEQNLNHDAMYWYRQDPGQGLRLIYYSQIVNDFQKGDIAEGYSVSREKKESFPLTVTSAQKNPTAFYLCASSTPWGPDTQYFGPGTRLTVL.

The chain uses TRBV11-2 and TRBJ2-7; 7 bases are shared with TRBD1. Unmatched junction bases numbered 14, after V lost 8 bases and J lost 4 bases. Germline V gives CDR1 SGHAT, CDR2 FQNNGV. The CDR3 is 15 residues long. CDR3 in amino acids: CASSETRGSSYEQYF. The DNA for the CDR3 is TGTGCCAGCTCTGAAACCAGGGGGAGTAGTTACGAGCAGTACTTC. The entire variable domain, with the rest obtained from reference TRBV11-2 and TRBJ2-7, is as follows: EAGVAQSPRYKIIEKRQSVAFWCNPISGHATLYWYQQILGQGPKLLIQFQNNGVVDDSQLPKDRFSAERLKGVDSTLKIQPAKLEDSAVYLCASSETRGSSYEQYFGPGTRLTVT.

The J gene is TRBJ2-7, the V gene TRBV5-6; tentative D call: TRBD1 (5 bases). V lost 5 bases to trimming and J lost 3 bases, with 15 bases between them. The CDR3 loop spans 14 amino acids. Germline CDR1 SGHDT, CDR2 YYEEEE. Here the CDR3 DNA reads TGTGCCAGCAGATACACAGGTACCGGCTACGAGCAGTACTTC. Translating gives CASRYTGTGYEQYF.

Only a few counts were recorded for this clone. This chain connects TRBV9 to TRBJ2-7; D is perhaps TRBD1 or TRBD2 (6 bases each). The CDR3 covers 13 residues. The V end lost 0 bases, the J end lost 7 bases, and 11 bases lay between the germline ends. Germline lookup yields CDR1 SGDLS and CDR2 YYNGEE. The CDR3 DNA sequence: TGTGCCAGCAGCGTAGGAGGCGGGACAGAGCAGTACTTC. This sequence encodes CASSVGGGTEQYF.

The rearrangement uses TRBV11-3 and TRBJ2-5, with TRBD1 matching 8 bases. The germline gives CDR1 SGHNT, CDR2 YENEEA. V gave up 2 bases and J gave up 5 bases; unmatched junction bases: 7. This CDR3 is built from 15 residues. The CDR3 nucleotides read TGTGCCAGCAGCTTATCGACAGGGGTGTTTGAGACCCAGTACTTC. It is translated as CASSLSTGVFETQYF.

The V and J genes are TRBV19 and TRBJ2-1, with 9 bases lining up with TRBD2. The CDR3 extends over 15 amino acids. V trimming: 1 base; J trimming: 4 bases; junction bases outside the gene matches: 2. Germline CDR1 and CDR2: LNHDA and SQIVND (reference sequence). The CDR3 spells CASSIVAGDYNEQFF. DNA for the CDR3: TGTGCCAGTAGTATAGTAGCGGGGGATTACAATGAGCAGTTCTTC.

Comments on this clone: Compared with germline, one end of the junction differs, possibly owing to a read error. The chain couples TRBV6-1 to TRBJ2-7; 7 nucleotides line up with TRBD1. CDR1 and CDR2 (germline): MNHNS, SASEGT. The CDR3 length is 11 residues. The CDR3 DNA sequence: TGTGCCAGCAGTTACGAGGGGGCAGTGAACTTC. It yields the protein CASSYEGAVNF.